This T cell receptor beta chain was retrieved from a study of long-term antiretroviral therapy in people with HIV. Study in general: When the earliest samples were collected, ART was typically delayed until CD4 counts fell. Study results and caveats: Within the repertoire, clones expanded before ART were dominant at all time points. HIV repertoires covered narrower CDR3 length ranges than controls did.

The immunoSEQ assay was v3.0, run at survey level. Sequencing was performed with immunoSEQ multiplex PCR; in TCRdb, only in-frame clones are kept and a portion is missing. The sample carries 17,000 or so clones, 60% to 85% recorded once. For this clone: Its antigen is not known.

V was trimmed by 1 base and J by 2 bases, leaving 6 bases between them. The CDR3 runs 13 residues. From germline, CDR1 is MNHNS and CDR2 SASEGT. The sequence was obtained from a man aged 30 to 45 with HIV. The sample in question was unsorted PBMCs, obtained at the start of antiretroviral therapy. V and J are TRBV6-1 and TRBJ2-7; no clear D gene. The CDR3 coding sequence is TGTGCCAGCAGTGAAGGCGGAGCCTACGAGCAGTACTTC. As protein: CASSEGGAYEQYF.